The entry that follows covers one T cell receptor beta chain sequence. Here immunoSEQ multiplex PCR was the method, and the copy in TCRdb shows in-frame clones only, minus some. In the table there are over 95,000 clones, approximately 84% of which are singletons. The data stem from a study of blood T cell repertoires in COVID-19. The CDR3 spans 15 residues. Trimming shortened V by 7 bases and J by 0 bases, and 13 bases separated the two germline ends. Germline values: CDR1 LNHDA, CDR2 SQIVND (reference sequence). The source material was peripheral blood. The clonotype was recovered from a man aged 50 to 59 with acute or convalescent COVID-19. The rearrangement uses TRBV19 and TRBJ1-3; D gene unclear. The CDR3 region is CASTPSASSGNTIYF. In DNA, the CDR3 is TGTGCCAGTACCCCGTCCGCTAGCTCTGGAAACACCATATATTTT. The full variable domain, in which reference TRBV19 and TRBJ1-3 provide the parts outside the CDR3, is DGGITQSPKYLFRKEGQNVTLSCEQNLNHDAMYWYRQDPGQGLRLIYYSQIVNDFQKGDIAEGYSVSREKKESFPLTVTSAQKNPTAFYLCASTPSASSGNTIYFGEGSWLTVV.